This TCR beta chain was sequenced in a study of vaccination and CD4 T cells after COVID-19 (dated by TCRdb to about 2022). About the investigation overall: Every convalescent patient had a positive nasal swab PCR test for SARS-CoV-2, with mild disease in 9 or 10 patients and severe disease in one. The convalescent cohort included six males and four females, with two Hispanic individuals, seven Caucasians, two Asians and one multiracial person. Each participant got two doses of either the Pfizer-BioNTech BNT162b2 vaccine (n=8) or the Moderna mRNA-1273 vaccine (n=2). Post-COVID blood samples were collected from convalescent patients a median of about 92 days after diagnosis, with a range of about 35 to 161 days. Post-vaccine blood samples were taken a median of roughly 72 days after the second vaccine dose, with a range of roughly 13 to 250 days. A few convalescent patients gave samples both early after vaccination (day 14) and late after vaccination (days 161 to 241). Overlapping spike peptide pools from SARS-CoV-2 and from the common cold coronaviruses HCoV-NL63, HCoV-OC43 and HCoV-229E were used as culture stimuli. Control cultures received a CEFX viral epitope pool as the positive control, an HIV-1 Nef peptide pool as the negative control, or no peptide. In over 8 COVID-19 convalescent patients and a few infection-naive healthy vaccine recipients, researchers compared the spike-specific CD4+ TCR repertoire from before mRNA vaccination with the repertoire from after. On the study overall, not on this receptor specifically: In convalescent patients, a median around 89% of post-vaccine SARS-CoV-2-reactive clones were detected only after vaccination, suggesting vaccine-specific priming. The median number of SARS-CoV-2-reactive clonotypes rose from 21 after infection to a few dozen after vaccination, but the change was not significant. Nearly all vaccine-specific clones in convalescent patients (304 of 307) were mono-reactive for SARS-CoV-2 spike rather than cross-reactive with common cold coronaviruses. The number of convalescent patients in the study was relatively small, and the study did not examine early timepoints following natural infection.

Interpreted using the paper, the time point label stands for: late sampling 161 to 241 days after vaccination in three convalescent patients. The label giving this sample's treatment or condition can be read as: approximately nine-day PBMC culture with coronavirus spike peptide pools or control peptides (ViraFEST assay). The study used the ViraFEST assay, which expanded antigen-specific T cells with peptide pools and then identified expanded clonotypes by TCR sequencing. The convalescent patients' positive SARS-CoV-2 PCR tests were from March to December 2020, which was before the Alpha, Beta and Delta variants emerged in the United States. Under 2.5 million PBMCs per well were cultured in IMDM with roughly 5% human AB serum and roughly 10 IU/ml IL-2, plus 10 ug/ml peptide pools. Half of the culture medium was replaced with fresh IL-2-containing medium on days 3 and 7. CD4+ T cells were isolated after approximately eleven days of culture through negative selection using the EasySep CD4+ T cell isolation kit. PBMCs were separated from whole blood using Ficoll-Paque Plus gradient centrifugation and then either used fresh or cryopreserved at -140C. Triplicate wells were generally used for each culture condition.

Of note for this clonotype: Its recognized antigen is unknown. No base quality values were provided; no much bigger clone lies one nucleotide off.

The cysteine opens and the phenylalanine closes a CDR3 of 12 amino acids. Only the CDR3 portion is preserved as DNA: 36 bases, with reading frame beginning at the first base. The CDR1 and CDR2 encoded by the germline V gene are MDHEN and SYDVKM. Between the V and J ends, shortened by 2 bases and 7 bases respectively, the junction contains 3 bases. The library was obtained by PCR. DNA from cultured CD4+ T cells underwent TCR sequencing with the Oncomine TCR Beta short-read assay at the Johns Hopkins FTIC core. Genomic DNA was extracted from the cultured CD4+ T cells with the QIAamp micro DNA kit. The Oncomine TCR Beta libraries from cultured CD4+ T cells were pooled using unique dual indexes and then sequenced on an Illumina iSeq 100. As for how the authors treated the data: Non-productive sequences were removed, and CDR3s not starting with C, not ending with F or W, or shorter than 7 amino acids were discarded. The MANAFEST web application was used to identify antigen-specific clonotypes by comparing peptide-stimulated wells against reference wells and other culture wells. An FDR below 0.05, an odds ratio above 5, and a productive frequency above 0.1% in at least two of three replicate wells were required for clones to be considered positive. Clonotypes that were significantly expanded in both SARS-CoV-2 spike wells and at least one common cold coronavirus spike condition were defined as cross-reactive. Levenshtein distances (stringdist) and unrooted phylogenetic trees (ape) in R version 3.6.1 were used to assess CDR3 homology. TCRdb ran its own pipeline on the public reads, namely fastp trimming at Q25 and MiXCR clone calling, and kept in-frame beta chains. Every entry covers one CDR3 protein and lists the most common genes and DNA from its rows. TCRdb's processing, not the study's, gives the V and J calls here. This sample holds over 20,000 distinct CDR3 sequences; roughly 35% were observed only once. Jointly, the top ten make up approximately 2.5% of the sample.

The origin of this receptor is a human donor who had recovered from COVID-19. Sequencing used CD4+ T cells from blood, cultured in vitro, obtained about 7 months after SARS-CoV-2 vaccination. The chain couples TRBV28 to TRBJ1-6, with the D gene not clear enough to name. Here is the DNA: TGTGCCAGCAGTTTAGTAAATTCACCCCTCCACTTT. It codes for CASSLVNSPLHF.